This T cell receptor beta chain was sequenced in a study of shared clonotypes between healthy human individuals. The assay was immunoSEQ multiplex PCR, and TCRdb's table has in-frame clones only and misses some. The table includes about 2 million clones, about 95% detected once. Naive CD8 populations comprised CD45RO-negative cells positively selected for CCR7, excluding terminally differentiated effector memory CD45RA+ cells. This clonotype was obtained from a man aged 18-30 years in good health. Sequenced sample: naive CD8+ T cells sorted from blood.

CDR3 bases: TGTGCCAGCAGCAGGGGGGCGGAGCAGTACTTC. It codes for CASSRGAEQYF. The chain is built from TRBV21-1 and TRBJ2-7. TRBV21-1 is tagged as a pseudogene. There are 11 residues in the CDR3.